Following are 25 T cell receptor beta chains from one sample sequenced in a study of cytomegalovirus exposure and HLA in healthy donors. Vbeta (60) and Jbeta (13) primers were used in the PCR. Assay used: immunoSEQ multiplex PCR; TCRdb lists only in-frame clones, some missing. The table lists 90,000 to 95,000 clones, 80% of them singletons, with over 2% in the top ten. The sequenced sample was PBMCs. The receptors come from a man aged 18 to 30 in good health and CMV-seronegative.

This clone showed up just a few times. The rearrangement uses TRBV6-5 and TRBJ2-7; 9 nucleotides align to TRBD1. V shed 4 bases and J 3 bases; nucleotides not matched to a gene: 4. This CDR3 region has 14 residues. Germline V CDR1 and CDR2: MNHEY, SVGAGI. The CDR3 region has the DNA TGTGCCAGCAGTTCCGGGACAGGGCGCTACGAGCAGTACTTC. This gives the protein CASSSGTGRYEQYF.

The chain uses TRBV7-2 and TRBJ2-3; D not resolved. The V and J ends lost 1 base and 0 bases respectively, with 8 bases between them. This CDR3 spans 15 amino acids. Germline assignment: CDR1 SGHTA and CDR2 FQGNSA. The CDR3 spells CASSLGASSTDTQYF. In nucleotides, the CDR3 is TGTGCCAGCAGCTTAGGCGCCTCTAGCACAGATACGCAGTATTTT.

The DNA of the CDR3 is TGTGCCAGCACCCCAGGCAGTGAGCAGTTCTTC. Translated, it gives CASTPGSEQFF. The rearrangement links TRBV7-6 to TRBJ2-1; D remains ambiguous. Trimming removed 7 bases from V and 9 bases from J, with 10 bases in between. The CDR3 spans 11 residues. In germline, CDR1 is SGHVS, CDR2 FNYEAQ.

CDR3 bases: TGTGCCAGCAGTTACCGCCCAGGGAACTATGGCTACACCTTC. Translating gives CASSYRPGNYGYTF. The V and J genes are TRBV6-6 and TRBJ1-2; D may be TRBD1 (5 bases). V was cut by 2 bases and J by 2 bases, with 9 bases left in between. There are 14 residues in the CDR3. CDR1 is MNHNY and CDR2 is SVGAGI in the germline V gene (reference sequence).

The rearrangement uses TRBV13 and TRBJ2-2; no firm D call. The CDR3 contains 14 residues. CDR1 PRHDT and CDR2 FYEKMQ come from the germline V gene (reference sequence). V was pared by 3 bases and J by 3 bases, with 8 bases between. CDR3 sequence reads: CASSFDGDTGELFF. The CDR3, as DNA: TGTGCCAGCAGCTTCGATGGAGACACCGGGGAGCTGTTTTTT.

V gene TRBV18 combines with J gene TRBJ2-2; TRBD1 agrees at 9 bases. Losses at the gene ends were 3 bases for V and 1 base for J; bases not matched to a gene: 3. The germline V gene encodes CDR1 KGHSH and CDR2 LQKENI. There are 16 residues in the CDR3. CDR3 region: CASSPPGQGNTGELFF. In nucleotides, the CDR3 is TGTGCCAGCTCACCCCCGGGACAGGGGAACACCGGGGAGCTGTTTTTT.

The V call is TRBV19, the J call TRBJ1-4; 8 bases map to TRBD1. The CDR3 has 15 amino acids. V was pared by 3 bases and J by 8 bases, with 8 bases of the junction left unmatched. Germline V gene sequence: CDR1 LNHDA, CDR2 SQIVND (reference sequence). The CDR3 region has the DNA TGTGCCAGTAGTATTATCGGGCAGGGGGCCGAAAAACTGTTTTTT. Translated, it gives CASSIIGQGAEKLFF.

The rearrangement links TRBV9 to TRBJ2-2; D possibly corresponds to TRBD1 (5 bases). V shed 4 bases and J shed 7 bases, with 26 bases lying between them. The CDR3 loop spans 18 amino acids. The V gene's germline CDR1 is SGDLS and CDR2 YYNGEE. Here the CDR3 reads CASSLTITPGKLGGELFF. The DNA of the CDR3 is TGTGCCAGCAGCCTAACCATTACGCCAGGGAAATTGGGCGGGGAGCTGTTTTTT. The variable domain in full, with the rest retrieved from reference TRBV9 and TRBJ2-2, is DSGVTQTPKHLITATGQRVTLRCSPRSGDLSVYWYQQSLDQGLQFLIQYYNGEERAKGNILERFSAQQFPDLHSELNLSSLELGDSALYFCASSLTITPGKLGGELFFGEGSRLTVL.

This clone was recorded a few times. The chain has TRBV7-8 and TRBJ2-7; 8 bases are shared with TRBD1. Germline V gives CDR1 SGHVS, CDR2 FQNEAQ. The CDR3 runs to 15 residues. V was pared by 5 bases and J by 5 bases, with 11 bases of the junction left unmatched. CDR3 residues: CASSRRQGPSNEQYF. CDR3 nucleotides: TGTGCCAGCAGCCGGCGACAGGGGCCCTCTAACGAGCAGTACTTC.

The V gene is TRBV20-1, the J gene TRBJ2-1, with D perhaps TRBD1 (6 bases). The CDR3 runs 11 residues. V was clipped by 5 bases and J by 9 bases, with 11 bases between them. Germline V gives CDR1 DFQATT, CDR2 SNEGSKA (reference sequence). CDR3 DNA sequence: TGCAGTGCTTCACAGGGATTTGAGCAGTTCTTC. The encoded protein is CSASQGFEQFF.

The chain joins TRBV6-1 to TRBJ2-3; no reliable D call. The CDR3 runs 14 residues. Trimming left V 3 bases short and J 0 bases short, with 7 bases between. Germline V gene lookup returns CDR1 MNHNS and CDR2 SASEGT. The CDR3 loop is CASSDTLSTDTQYF. The CDR3, as DNA: TGTGCCAGCAGTGATACGCTAAGCACAGATACGCAGTATTTT.

This chain uses TRBV10-3 with TRBJ2-7, with a tentative D call TRBD2 (5 bases). This CDR3 spans 13 amino acids. The germline V gene encodes CDR1 ENHRY and CDR2 SYGVKD. V lost 6 bases and J 6 bases, leaving 15 bases between the germline ends. The CDR3 protein is CAIRAQLVGEQYF. CDR3 coding DNA: TGTGCCATCAGAGCCCAACTAGTGGGCGAGCAGTACTTC.

This clone was observed a single time. The chain combines TRBV5-5 with TRBJ2-7; 10 bases are shared with TRBD2. The V and J ends lost 6 bases and 3 bases, in that order; junction bases with no gene match: 6. CDR1 is SGHKS and CDR2 is YYEKEE in the germline V gene (reference sequence). The CDR3 totals 14 residues. The CDR3 reads CASNPSGGDYEQYF. The DNA for the CDR3 is TGTGCCAGCAACCCTAGCGGGGGTGACTACGAGCAGTACTTC.

This clone was seen a few times. This chain uses TRBV5-3 with TRBJ1-1; D may be TRBD1 (6 bases). TRBV5-3 has ORF status, its function being uncertain. The V end lost 1 base, the J end lost 3 bases, and 7 bases lay between the germline ends. This CDR3 comprises 13 residues. The CDR3 loop is CARSLSGDTEAFF. CDR3 DNA sequence: TGTGCCAGAAGCTTGTCAGGGGACACTGAAGCTTTCTTT.

This sequence joins TRBV2 and TRBJ2-1, with 7 nucleotides matching TRBD1. This CDR3 has 13 residues. CDR1 is SNHLY, CDR2 FYNNEI, per germline. Losses at the gene ends were 8 bases for V and 2 bases for J; bases not matched to a gene: 3. The CDR3 sequence: CASRDSTYNEQFF. The CDR3 DNA reads TGTGCCAGCCGGGACAGCACCTACAATGAGCAGTTCTTC.

The chain links TRBV5-4 to TRBJ2-7; TRBD1 aligns across 9 bases. CDR1 and CDR2 from the germline V gene are SGHNT and YYREEE (reference sequence). The CDR3 runs 16 residues. Trimming cost V 3 bases and J 7 bases; bases outside gene matches: 14. The CDR3 DNA reads TGTGCCAGCAGCTCTCCGGGACAGGGTTGGGTCGGGGAGCAGTACTTC. It specifies CASSSPGQGWVGEQYF.

V gene TRBV2 combines with J gene TRBJ2-5; 12 positions agree with TRBD2. The CDR3 spans 14 residues. Trimming at V came to 6 bases and at J to 5 bases, leaving 4 bases not matched to a gene. Germline loops: CDR1 SNHLY, CDR2 FYNNEI. CDR3 protein: CASSETSGGETQYF. The DNA of the CDR3 is TGTGCCAGCAGCGAGACTAGCGGGGGTGAGACCCAGTACTTC. Variable domain in full (rest from reference TRBV2 and TRBJ2-5): EPEVTQTPSHQVTQMGQEVILRCVPISNHLYFYWYRQILGQKVEFLVSFYNNEISEKSEIFDDQFSVERPDGSNFTLKIRSTKLEDSAMYFCASSETSGGETQYFGPGTRLLVL.

The chain uses TRBV6-6 and TRBJ2-1; 12 positions match TRBD2. CDR3 length: 14 residues. The germline CDR1 and CDR2 sequences are MNHNY and SVGAGI (reference sequence). The J segment lost 9 bases and the V segment lost 10 bases, leaving 10 bases of the junction unmatched. The CDR3, as DNA: TGTGCCATCCAGTCTAGCGGGGGGGCGGCTGAGCAGTTCTTC. Amino acids: CAIQSSGGAAEQFF.

This clone was recorded once. The chain recombines TRBV18 with TRBJ2-5, with 8 bases matching TRBD2. The DNA matches TRBJ2-7 better at its end, which makes the J call doubtful. The CDR3 runs to 13 residues. Germline assignment: CDR1 KGHSH and CDR2 LQKENI. CDR3 bases: TGTGCCAGCTCGACGCGGGGGGCGGGCGAGCAGTACTTC. Amino acid sequence: CASSTRGAGEQYF.

A note on this clone: Other DNA sequences in the same sample also yield this CDR3. The chain couples TRBV5-1 to TRBJ2-3; 13 bases map to TRBD2. Looked up from germline, CDR1 is SGHRS and CDR2 is YFSETQ. The CDR3 has 14 amino acids. J lost 15 bases, V lost 4 bases, and 11 bases had no gene match. CDR3 protein: CASSHGLAGARYYF. In DNA form, the CDR3 reads TGCGCCAGCAGCCATGGACTAGCGGGGGCCCGCTATTATTTT.

This clone was observed a few times. The rearrangement links TRBV6-1 to TRBJ1-1; D call uncertain. Germline V lookup: CDR1 MNHNS, CDR2 SASEGT. The V and J ends lost 1 base and 0 bases respectively, with 12 bases between them. CDR3 size: 16 residues. The CDR3 coding sequence is TGTGCCAGCAGTGAAGGTATAGGTACTATGAACACTGAAGCTTTCTTT. Protein: CASSEGIGTMNTEAFF.

The V gene is TRBV7-9, the J gene TRBJ2-2; 12 bases match TRBD2. Germline loops: CDR1 SEHNR, CDR2 FQNEAQ (reference sequence). CDR3 length: 18 amino acids. Trimming at V came to 0 bases and at J to 5 bases, leaving 7 bases not matched to a gene. As DNA, the CDR3 is TGTGCCAGCAGCTTAGCGTGGACTAGCGGGGCAGGAACCGGGGAGCTGTTTTTT. This gives the protein CASSLAWTSGAGTGELFF.

V usage is TRBV6-5 and J usage is TRBJ2-1; possibly TRBD2 for D (5 bases). Germline V gene lookup returns CDR1 MNHEY and CDR2 SVGAGI. The CDR3 has 13 residues. Trimming took 6 bases from V and 12 from J, leaving 18 bases between them. CDR3: CASRSDLRGGQFF. CDR3 sequence (DNA): TGTGCCAGCAGGTCGGACCTTCGAGGAGGGCAGTTCTTC.

The rearrangement uses TRBV7-2 and TRBJ2-3; a possible D gene is TRBD1 (5 bases). CDR1 is SGHTA and CDR2 is FQGNSA in the germline V gene. The CDR3 totals 14 residues. V was pared by 2 bases and J by 2 bases, with 8 bases between. CDR3 protein: CASSLTQVTDTQYF. CDR3 DNA sequence: TGTGCCAGCAGCTTAACACAGGTCACAGATACGCAGTATTTT.

The V call is TRBV10-3, the J call TRBJ2-1; D unresolved. The CDR3 is made up of 14 amino acids. The V and J ends lost 3 bases and 5 bases respectively, with 11 bases between them. Germline CDR1 is ENHRY and CDR2 is SYGVKD. As DNA, the CDR3 is TGTGCCATCAGTGAACCCGCCAGAAACAATGAGCAGTTCTTC. Translating gives CAISEPARNNEQFF.